This entry describes one TCR beta chain. This record belongs to a study of shared T cell receptors in the human thymus. Sequencing was performed with immunoSEQ multiplex PCR; in TCRdb, only in-frame clones are kept and a portion is missing. The top ten clones hold around 0.01% of a sample with 500,000 to 750,000 clones, roughly 90% of them seen once. This sample was also put to use in a study of human thymus T cells. As that report states: Infants served as donors; they were healthy and Finnish and were having corrective surgery for congenital heart defects. Thymus tissue for the work was resected from patients undergoing corrective heart surgery. Related work found strong thymic repertoire overlap between unrelated individuals.

The sequence derives from a boy under three years old with a congenital heart defect. Specimen: thymocytes.

CDR3 amino acids: CASSQDWGGTDTQYF. CDR3 sequence (DNA): TGCGCCAGCAGCCAAGATTGGGGGGGTACAGATACGCAGTATTTT. The chain couples TRBV4-3 to TRBJ2-3; 7 bases align to TRBD2. The CDR3 covers 15 residues. V lost 0 bases, J lost 3 bases, and 3 bases stayed unmatched. The germline gives CDR1 LGHNA, CDR2 YSLEER.